This T cell receptor (beta chain) came from a study of blood T cell repertoires in COVID-19. V shed 0 bases and J shed 6 bases, with 8 bases lying between them. The CDR3 loop spans 14 amino acids. Germline V lookup: CDR1 MNHEY, CDR2 SVGAGI. Original processing methods: Nucleated cell counts were estimated from reference gene primer amplification. Assay used: immunoSEQ multiplex PCR; TCRdb lists only in-frame clones, some missing. V and J calls and clone size follow that table, whereas D and trimming were derived from the DNA. The repertoire holds tens of thousands of clones, with 65% to 90% as singletons.

The specimen sequenced was peripheral blood. The TCR sequence derives from a man in his 70s with active COVID-19. The chain combines TRBV6-5 with TRBJ1-4, with a possible D match to TRBD1 (5 bases). The CDR3 nucleotides are TGTGCCAGCAGTTACTCGGGGGAGGATGAAAAACTGTTTTTT. Translating gives CASSYSGEDEKLFF.